This T cell receptor beta chain was sequenced during a study of blood T cell repertoires in COVID-19. Across the whole study: The samples span acute and convalescent COVID-19 from the United States, Italy and Spain. Nucleic acid was either cDNA or gDNA, and it came from T cells, B-cell-depleted T cells, or PBMCs.

V gave up 5 bases and J gave up 4 bases; unmatched junction bases: 4. Germline CDR1 reads SGHAT; CDR2 reads FQNNGV. The CDR3 totals 14 residues. Original handling: Amplified reference gene primers provided the basis for estimating nucleated cell counts. Clones were sequenced by immunoSEQ multiplex PCR, and TCRdb holds only the in-frame ones, with some missing. V, J and clone size were drawn from that table, and D and trimming were deduced from the DNA. This sample has about 220,000 clones, with around four fifths found just once. This receptor was taken from a woman aged 60-75 years who had recovered from COVID-19. The specimen was peripheral blood. The chain links TRBV11-2 to TRBJ2-7; 11 nucleotides agree with TRBD2. The CDR3 loop reads CASSILAGVYEQYF. CDR3 DNA: TGTGCCAGCAGCATACTAGCGGGGGTTTACGAGCAGTACTTC.